Sequencing of this TCR beta chain was carried out in a study of beta chain features in type 1 diabetes. Study findings and constraints: The study found fewer insertions and more deletions at VDJ junctions in type 1 diabetes patients. A greater similarity of naive, central memory and Treg TCRB repertoires was seen among patients than among healthy donors.

A few counts support this clone. Its antigen remains unknown. J gave up 1 base and V 2 bases, and 2 bases lay outside the gene matches. The CDR3 sequence is 16 residues long. Germline CDR1 and CDR2: LNHNV and YYDKDF (reference sequence). Expressed TCRB transcripts were sequenced because the isolated RNA had all been reverse transcribed beforehand. Libraries were prepared by immunoSEQ multiplex PCR; TCRdb keeps only in-frame clonotypes and omits some of them. Among some 270,000 clones listed, 12% to 15% were seen once. The sequence came from a woman aged 40 to 50 in good health. The chain joins TRBV15 to TRBJ2-5, with TRBD2 matching over 12 bases. Sequences were obtained from naive CD4+ T cells from blood. Written as DNA, the CDR3 is TGTGCCACCAGCAGAAGGACTAGCGGGGTCCAAGAGACCCAGTACTTC. Encoded protein: CATSRRTSGVQETQYF.